Sequencing of this T cell receptor (beta chain) was carried out in a study of shared T cell receptors in the human thymus. CDR3 length: 13 residues. The trim removed 8 bases at V and 4 bases at J, leaving 4 bases unmatched. Germline V CDR1 and CDR2: MNHNY, SVGAGI (reference sequence). Measured with immunoSEQ multiplex PCR; TCRdb has only the in-frame clones, and not every one. This sample yields roughly 410,000 clones, of which 95% are seen a single time; roughly 0.021% belongs to the top ten. The sequencing sample was made of thymocytes. The chain is built from TRBV6-6 and TRBJ2-7, with 11 bases lining up with TRBD2. The sequence was collected from a human donor. In DNA form, the CDR3 reads TGTGCCAGCTATACTAGCGGGAGTTACGAGCAGTACTTC. Protein sequence: CASYTSGSYEQYF.